This T cell receptor beta chain was retrieved from a study of radiotherapy plus CTLA-4 blockade in lung cancer. Study-wide context: There were objective responses in 18% of patients, and 31% had disease control. Study-level points and caveats: Among blood TCR repertoires after radiotherapy plus ipilimumab, tumor-derived clones expanded. The best prediction of response reportedly came from early blood T cell clone dynamics, with interferon-beta.

Only in-frame clones appear in the TCRdb table, and some are missing; sequencing was by immunoSEQ multiplex PCR. The sample includes about 70,000 clones, approximately 79% of them seen just once. This clone showed up just a few times. Its antigen remains unknown. Trimming removed 3 bases from V and 4 bases from J; junction bases left unmatched: 5. In germline, CDR1 is KGHSH, CDR2 LQKENI. The CDR3 consists of 15 residues. This chain joins TRBV18 and TRBJ2-5; 10 bases fit TRBD2. The receptor was derived from a human donor with non-small cell lung cancer whose response to radiotherapy plus ipilimumab could not be evaluated. Some clones in this sample may be carry-over from other donors' samples. The sample here was peripheral blood, taken from a patient treated with radiotherapy plus ipilimumab. CDR3 in amino acids: CASSPPTSGSETQYF. CDR3 nucleotides: TGTGCCAGCTCACCGCCGACTAGCGGGTCAGAGACCCAGTACTTC.